This T cell receptor beta chain appears in the sequencing data of a study of technical replicates of blood from several donors. From germline, CDR1 is SQVTM and CDR2 ANQGSEA. This CDR3 has 12 residues. With 5 bases removed from V and 2 bases from J, the gap between germline ends came to 9 bases. Some clones are missing from TCRdb's copy, which holds only in-frame ones; the method was immunoSEQ multiplex PCR. This table has tens of thousands of clones, about 97% appearing once. Sequencing was performed on T cells isolated from PBMCs. This TCR came from a human donor in good health. The V and J genes are TRBV29-1 and TRBJ1-1, with D uncertain. CDR3 in amino acids: CSVPSVNTEAFF. The CDR3 bases are TGCAGCGTTCCTTCGGTTAACACTGAAGCTTTCTTT.